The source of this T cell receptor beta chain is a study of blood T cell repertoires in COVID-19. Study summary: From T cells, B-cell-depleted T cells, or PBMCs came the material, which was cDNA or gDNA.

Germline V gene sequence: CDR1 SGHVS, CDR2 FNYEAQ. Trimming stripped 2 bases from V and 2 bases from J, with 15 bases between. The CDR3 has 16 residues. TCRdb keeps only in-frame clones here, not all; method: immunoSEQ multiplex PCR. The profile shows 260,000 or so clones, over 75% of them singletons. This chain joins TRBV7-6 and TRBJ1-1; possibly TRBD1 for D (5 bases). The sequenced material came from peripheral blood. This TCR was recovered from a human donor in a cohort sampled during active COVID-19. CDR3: CASSLTGEQLNTEAFF. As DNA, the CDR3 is TGTGCCAGCAGCTTAACAGGAGAGCAACTAAACACTGAAGCTTTCTTT.